This is a list of T cell receptor beta chains from one sample in a study of shared T cell receptors in the human thymus. Only in-frame clones appear in the TCRdb table, and some are missing; sequencing was by immunoSEQ multiplex PCR. The data contain 500,000 to 850,000 clones, roughly 86% of them singletons. This sample also appeared in a second study, on human thymus T cells.

The sequenced material came from thymocytes. Receptors originate from a boy in the first two years of life with a congenital heart defect. Both conserved end residues are part of each CDR3. A D gene is named only where the DNA matches it firmly. The size of a clone is reported for some rows only, either as once, few or many, or as a class for expanded clones.

clone size	V gene	J gene	D gene	CDR3 DNA	CDR3 protein
NA	TRBV27	TRBJ1-1	TRBD1	TGTGCCAGCAGCCGAGCCCCGCGGACAGGGGTATGGTACACTGAAGCTTTCTTT	CASSRAPRTGVWYTEAFF
NA	TRBV19	TRBJ2-1	TRBD2	TGTGCCAGTATCCCGACGGCGGGGGATTTATACAATGAGCAGTTCTTC	CASIPTAGDLYNEQFF
NA	TRBV19	TRBJ1-1	NA	TGTGCCAGTAGTATCAGGGGTCCGGGCACTGAAGCTTTCTTT	CASSIRGPGTEAFF
once	TRBV7-2	TRBJ1-5	TRBD1	TGTGCCAGCAGCCCGACGAGTAGGGGGCAGGGGAGGAATCAGCCCCAGCATTTT	CASSPTSRGQGRNQPQHF
once	TRBV11-2	TRBJ2-5	NA	TGTGCCAGCAGCTTCGGGACTCCAGAGACCCAGTACTTC	CASSFGTPETQYF
NA	TRBV30	TRBJ2-7	NA	TGTGCCTGGAGTGGACACACCAAAACCTACGAGCAGTACTTC	CAWSGHTKTYEQYF
NA	TRBV19	TRBJ1-1	TRBD1	TGTGCCACTTTAGAATCGGGGGACAGGGCAACCCCTTTTGAAGCTTTCTTT	CATLESGDRATPFEAFF
NA	TRBV2	TRBJ2-7	NA	TGTGCCAGCACCGAGGGAGGAAGGGCCTACGAGCAGTACTTC	CASTEGGRAYEQYF
NA	TRBV4-3	TRBJ2-5	TRBD2	TGCGCCAGCAGCCAAGGGGCAAGCGGGAGATTGCGGGAGACCCAGTACTTC	CASSQGASGRLRETQYF
NA	TRBV7-9	TRBJ2-7	NA	TGTGCCAGCAGCTTAGGAGGCGGAGGTCCACCTGGGGAGCAGTACTTC	CASSLGGGGPPGEQYF
NA	TRBV2	TRBJ2-2	NA	TGTGCCAGCAGTGAACAGTTGTGGTCCGGGGAGCTGTTTTTT	CASSEQLWSGELFF
NA	TRBV5-1	TRBJ2-7	TRBD2	TGCGCCAGCAGCTTGGAGGGACTAGCGGGAAGGGAGCAGTACTTC	CASSLEGLAGREQYF
NA	TRBV28	TRBJ2-7	TRBD2	TGTGCCAGCAGTTTGGAGGGGGATCCCCGAGCCGGGACTAGCGGGAGAGGTCACGAGCAGTACTTC	CASSLEGDPRAGTSGRGHEQYF
NA	TRBV2	TRBJ2-4	NA	TGTGCCAGCAGTCCCCCGCATAGGGGAAGTAGCAAAAACATTCAGTACTTC	CASSPPHRGSSKNIQYF
NA	TRBV27	TRBJ2-7	NA	TGTGCCAGCAGTTTAGGAAGCAGGGCAGCCCCCTACGAGCAGTACTTC	CASSLGSRAAPYEQYF
NA	TRBV9	TRBJ2-5	NA	TGTGCCAGCAGCCCAGACGGGGGGCGAGAGACCCAGTACTTC	CASSPDGGRETQYF
NA	TRBV6-5	TRBJ2-2	NA	TGTGCCAGCGGACCCACAGGGAACACCGGGGAGCTGTTTTTT	CASGPTGNTGELFF
NA	TRBV7-4	TRBJ1-1	TRBD1	TGTGCCAGCAGCTTGCCGGGACCCCGGGACAGGGGAAAGAGCACTGAAGCTTTCTTT	CASSLPGPRDRGKSTEAFF
NA	TRBV28	TRBJ1-2	TRBD1	TGTGCCAGCAGTTTCCGGGACAGACCCTATGGCTACACCTTC	CASSFRDRPYGYTF
NA	TRBV5-5	TRBJ1-2	TRBD1	TGTGCCAGCAGCTTGGGTGACAGGGGTAGGGACTATGGCTACACCTTC	CASSLGDRGRDYGYTF
NA	TRBV30	TRBJ1-6	NA	TGTGCCTGGAAGGGTTGGCAGGGGCCCGATGATTCCCCCCTCCACTTT	CAWKGWQGPDDSPLHF
few	TRBV19	TRBJ1-3	NA	TGTGCCAGTACCCCGGACAGCTCTGGAAACACCATATATTTT	CASTPDSSGNTIYF
NA	TRBV9	TRBJ2-1	NA	TGTGCCAGCAGCGTAAATTATGCCAGTAGCGGAATCTACAATGAGCAGTTCTTC	CASSVNYASSGIYNEQFF
NA	TRBV7-2	TRBJ2-7	TRBD2	TGTGCCAGCAGCCTTCGACCCCGGACTAGCGGGGAAAGCTCCTACGAGCAGTACTTC	CASSLRPRTSGESSYEQYF
NA	TRBV27	TRBJ2-1	TRBD1	TGTGCCAGCAGTTCATACAGGGGAACCAGCTCCTACAATGAGCAGTTCTTC	CASSSYRGTSSYNEQFF
few	TRBV5-1	TRBJ1-1	TRBD1	TGCGCCAGCAGGTTGGGGGGGACAGGGGGGAGGAACACTGAAGCTTTCTTT	CASRLGGTGGRNTEAFF
NA	TRBV18	TRBJ2-2	NA	TGTGCCAGCTCACCAAATGAACTCACCGGGGAGCTGTTTTTT	CASSPNELTGELFF
NA	TRBV4-3	TRBJ1-2	TRBD1	TGCGCCAGCAGCGGACAGACAGGGCCTCTTGCCTATGGCTACACCTTC	CASSGQTGPLAYGYTF
NA	TRBV7-9	TRBJ1-4	TRBD1	TGTGCCAGCAGCGGGGGGACAGCTAATGAAAAACTGTTTTTT	CASSGGTANEKLFF
NA	TRBV4-1	TRBJ2-6	NA	TGCGCCAGCAGCCAAAAGGGGATTTGGGGCTCTGGGGCCAACGTCCTGACTTTC	CASSQKGIWGSGANVLTF
NA	TRBV4-1	TRBJ1-6	TRBD1	TGCGCCAGCAGCCTAAACCCCGGGACAGGGAATGCTTCACCCCTCCACTTT	CASSLNPGTGNASPLHF
few	TRBV28	TRBJ1-3	NA	TGTGCCAGCAGTTTAGGTCAGAACTCTGGAAACACCATATATTTT	CASSLGQNSGNTIYF
NA	TRBV9	TRBJ2-3	TRBD2	TGTGCCAGCAGCGGAGAGGAAAGGGGACTAGCGGTAACAGATACGCAGTATTTT	CASSGEERGLAVTDTQYF
NA	TRBV2	TRBJ2-1	NA	TGTGCCAGCAGTCCCGGGACACCGGCGTTCGGGGAGCAGTTCTTC	CASSPGTPAFGEQFF
NA	TRBV7-8	TRBJ2-5	NA	TGTGCCAGCAGCCCGAGGCTTGGCGACCAAGAGACCCAGTACTTC	CASSPRLGDQETQYF
once	TRBV2	TRBJ2-7	NA	TGTGCCAGCAGTGAGGAGAGGGTACTAGGACTCTACGAGCAGTACTTC	CASSEERVLGLYEQYF
NA	TRBV4-3	TRBJ1-2	TRBD1	TGCGCCAGCAGCCAAAACCATCGGGACAGCCCATTGTATGGCTACACCTTC	CASSQNHRDSPLYGYTF
NA	TRBV2	TRBJ2-5	TRBD1	TGTGCCAGCAGTGAAACCCCGGACAGGGGGGAGACCCAGTACTTC	CASSETPDRGETQYF
NA	TRBV4-1	TRBJ1-2	NA	TGCGCCAGCAGCCAAGAGGGTTTGCCTAGAAACAGGAACTATGGCTACACCTTC	CASSQEGLPRNRNYGYTF
NA	TRBV27	TRBJ1-5	TRBD1	TGTGCCAGCAGTAAATCCCCCCCGGGACAGGGTGCATTCCAGCCCCAGCATTTT	CASSKSPPGQGAFQPQHF
NA	TRBV28	TRBJ2-1	NA	TGTGCCAGCAGTTTAGAGGACAAGGGGCAAAATGAGCAGTTCTTC	CASSLEDKGQNEQFF
NA	TRBV6-5	TRBJ2-1	NA	TGTGCCAGCAGTTACAGGCGGGTGGAGTACAATGAGCAGTTCTTC	CASSYRRVEYNEQFF
NA	TRBV27	TRBJ1-1	NA	TGTGCCAGCAGTTTATCGGGTCAGCAGGTCACTGAAGCTTTCTTT	CASSLSGQQVTEAFF
once	TRBV5-1	TRBJ2-5	NA	TGCGCCAGCTCAACCGGCCCGGAGGGGTGGACAAGGGGAGAGACCCAGTACTTC	CASSTGPEGWTRGETQYF
NA	TRBV5-1	TRBJ2-1	TRBD2	TGCGCCAGCAGCTTACAAACCGGCGGGACTAGCCCGTTCTTC	CASSLQTGGTSPFF
NA	TRBV7-2	TRBJ2-1	NA	TGTGCCAGCAGCTTAAACCTGAGCTCCTACAATGAGCAGTTCTTC	CASSLNLSSYNEQFF
NA	TRBV28	TRBJ2-5	TRBD2	TGTGCCAGCAGCACAAACCGAGCCGGACTAGAACCAACCCAAGAGACCCAGTACTTC	CASSTNRAGLEPTQETQYF